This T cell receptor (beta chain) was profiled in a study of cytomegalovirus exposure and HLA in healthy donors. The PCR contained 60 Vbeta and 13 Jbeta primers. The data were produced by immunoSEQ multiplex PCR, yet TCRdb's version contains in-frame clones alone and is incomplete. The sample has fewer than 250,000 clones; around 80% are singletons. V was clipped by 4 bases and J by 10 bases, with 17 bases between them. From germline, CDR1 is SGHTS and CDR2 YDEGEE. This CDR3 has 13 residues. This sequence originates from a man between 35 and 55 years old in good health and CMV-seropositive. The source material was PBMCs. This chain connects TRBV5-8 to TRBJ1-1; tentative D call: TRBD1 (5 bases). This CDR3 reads CASSPGLGEAAFF. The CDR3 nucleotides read TGTGCCAGCAGCCCGGGCTTGGGGGAGGCAGCTTTCTTT.